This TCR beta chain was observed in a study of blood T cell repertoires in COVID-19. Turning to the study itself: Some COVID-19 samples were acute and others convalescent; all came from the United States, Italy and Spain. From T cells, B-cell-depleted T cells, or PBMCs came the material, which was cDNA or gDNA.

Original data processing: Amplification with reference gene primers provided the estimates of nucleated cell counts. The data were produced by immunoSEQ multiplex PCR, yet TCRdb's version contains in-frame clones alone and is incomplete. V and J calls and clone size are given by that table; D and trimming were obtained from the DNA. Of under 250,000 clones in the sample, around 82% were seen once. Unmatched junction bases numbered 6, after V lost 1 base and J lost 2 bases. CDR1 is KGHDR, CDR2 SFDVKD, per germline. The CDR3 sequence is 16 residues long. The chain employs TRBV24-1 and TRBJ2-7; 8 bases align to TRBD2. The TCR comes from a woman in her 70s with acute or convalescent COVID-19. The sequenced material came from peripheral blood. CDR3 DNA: TGTGCCACCAGTGATTTAGGGGGTAGCGGGACCTACGAGCAGTACTTC. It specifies CATSDLGGSGTYEQYF.